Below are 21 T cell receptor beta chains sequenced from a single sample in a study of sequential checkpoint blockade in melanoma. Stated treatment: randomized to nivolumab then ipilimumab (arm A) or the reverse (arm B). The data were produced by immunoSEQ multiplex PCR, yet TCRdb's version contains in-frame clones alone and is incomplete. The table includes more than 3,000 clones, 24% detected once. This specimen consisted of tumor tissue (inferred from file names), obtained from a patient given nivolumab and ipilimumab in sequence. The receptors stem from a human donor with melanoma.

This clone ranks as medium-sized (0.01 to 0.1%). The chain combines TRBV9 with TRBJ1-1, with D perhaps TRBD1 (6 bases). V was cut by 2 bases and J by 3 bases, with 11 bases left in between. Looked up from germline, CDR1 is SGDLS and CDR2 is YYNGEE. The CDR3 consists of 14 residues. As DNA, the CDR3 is TGTGCCAGCAGCGTTCCAGGGGCGCACACTGAAGCTTTCTTT. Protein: CASSVPGAHTEAFF.

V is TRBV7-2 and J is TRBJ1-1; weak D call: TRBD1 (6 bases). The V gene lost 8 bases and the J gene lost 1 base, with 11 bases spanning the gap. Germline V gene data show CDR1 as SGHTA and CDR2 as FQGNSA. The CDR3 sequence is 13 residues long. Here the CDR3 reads CASGGGKNTEAFF. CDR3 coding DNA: TGTGCCAGCGGGGGCGGAAAGAACACTGAAGCTTTCTTT.

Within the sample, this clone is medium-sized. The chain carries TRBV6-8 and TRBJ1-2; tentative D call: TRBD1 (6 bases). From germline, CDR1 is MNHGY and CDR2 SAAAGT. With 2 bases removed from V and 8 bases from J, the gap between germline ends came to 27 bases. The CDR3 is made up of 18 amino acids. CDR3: CASSYRGSGESVPPGYTF. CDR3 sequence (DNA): TGTGCCAGCAGTTACCGCGGATCAGGGGAGTCCGTGCCGCCGGGCTACACCTTC.

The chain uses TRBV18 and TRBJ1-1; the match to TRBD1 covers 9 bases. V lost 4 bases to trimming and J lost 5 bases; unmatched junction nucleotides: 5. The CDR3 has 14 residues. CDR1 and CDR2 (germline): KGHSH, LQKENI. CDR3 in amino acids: CASSLGQGRTEAFF. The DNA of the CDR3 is TGTGCCAGCTCACTTGGACAGGGGAGGACTGAAGCTTTCTTT.

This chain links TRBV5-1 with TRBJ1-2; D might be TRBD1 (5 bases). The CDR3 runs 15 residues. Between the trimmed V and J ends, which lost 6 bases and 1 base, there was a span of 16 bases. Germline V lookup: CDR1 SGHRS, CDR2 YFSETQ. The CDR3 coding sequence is TGCGCCAGCACCCTCGGGGCGGGATTTAACTATGGCTACACCTTC. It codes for CASTLGAGFNYGYTF. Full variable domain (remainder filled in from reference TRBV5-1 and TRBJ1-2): KAGVTQTPRYLIKTRGQQVTLSCSPISGHRSVSWYQQTPGQGLQFLFEYFSETQRNKGNFPGRFSGRQFSNSRSEMNVSTLELGDSALYLCASTLGAGFNYGYTFGSGTRLTVV.

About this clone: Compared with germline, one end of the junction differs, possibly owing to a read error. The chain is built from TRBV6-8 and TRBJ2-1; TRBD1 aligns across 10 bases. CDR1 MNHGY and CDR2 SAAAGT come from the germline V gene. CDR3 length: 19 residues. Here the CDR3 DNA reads TGTGCCAGCAGTGACTCTGGGACAGGGGATGGTAGTTCCTACAATGAGCAGTTCTTC. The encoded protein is CASSDSGTGDGSSYNEQFF.

CDR3: CASSLGAGGLDGELFF. The CDR3 DNA is TGTGCCAGCAGCTTAGGAGCGGGGGGGCTTGACGGGGAGCTGTTTTTT. V usage is TRBV11-3 and J usage is TRBJ2-2, with 10 bases fitting TRBD2. Germline CDR1 and CDR2: SGHNT and YENEEA. This CDR3 region has 16 residues. V lost 1 base to trimming and J lost 7 bases; unmatched junction nucleotides: 6.

CDR3 sequence: CASSEYSTNEKLFF. Written as DNA, the CDR3 is TGTGCCAGCAGTGAATATTCAACTAATGAAAAACTGTTTTTT. The genes are TRBV25-1 and TRBJ1-4; D is undetermined. Germline CDR1 reads MGHDK; CDR2 reads SYGVNS. Trimming left V 0 bases short and J 0 bases short, with 2 bases between. The CDR3 covers 14 residues.

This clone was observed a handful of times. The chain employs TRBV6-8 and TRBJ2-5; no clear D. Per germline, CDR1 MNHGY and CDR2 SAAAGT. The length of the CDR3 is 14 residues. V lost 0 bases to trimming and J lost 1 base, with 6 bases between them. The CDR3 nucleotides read TGTGCCAGCAGTTACTCGGCGGTCCAAGAGACCCAGTACTTC. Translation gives CASSYSAVQETQYF.

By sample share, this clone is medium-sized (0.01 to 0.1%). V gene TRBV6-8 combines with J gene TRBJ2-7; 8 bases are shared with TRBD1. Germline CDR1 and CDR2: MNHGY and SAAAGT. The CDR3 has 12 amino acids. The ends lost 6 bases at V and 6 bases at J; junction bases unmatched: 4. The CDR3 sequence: CASRSGGVEQYF. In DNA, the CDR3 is TGTGCCAGCAGGTCAGGGGGCGTCGAGCAGTACTTC.

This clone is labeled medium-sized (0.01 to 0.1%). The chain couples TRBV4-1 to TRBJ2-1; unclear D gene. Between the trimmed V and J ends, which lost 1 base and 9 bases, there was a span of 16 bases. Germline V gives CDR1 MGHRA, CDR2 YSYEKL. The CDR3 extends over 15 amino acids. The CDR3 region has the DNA TGCGCCAGCAGCCAAGGGTCGAGATCGGTCGGTGAGCAGTTCTTC. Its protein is CASSQGSRSVGEQFF.

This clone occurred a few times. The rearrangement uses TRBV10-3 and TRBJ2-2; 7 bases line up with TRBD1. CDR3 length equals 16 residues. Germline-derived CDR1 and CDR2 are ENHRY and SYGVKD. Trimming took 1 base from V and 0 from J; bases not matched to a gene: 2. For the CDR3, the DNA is TGTGCCATCAGTGAGTTTGGACAGGCGAACACCGGGGAGCTGTTTTTT. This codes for CAISEFGQANTGELFF.

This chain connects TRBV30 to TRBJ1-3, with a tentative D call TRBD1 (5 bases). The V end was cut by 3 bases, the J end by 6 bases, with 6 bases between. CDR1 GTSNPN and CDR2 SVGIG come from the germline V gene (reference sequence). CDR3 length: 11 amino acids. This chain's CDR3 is CAWRDINTIYF. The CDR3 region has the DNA TGTGCCTGGAGGGACATAAACACCATATATTTT.

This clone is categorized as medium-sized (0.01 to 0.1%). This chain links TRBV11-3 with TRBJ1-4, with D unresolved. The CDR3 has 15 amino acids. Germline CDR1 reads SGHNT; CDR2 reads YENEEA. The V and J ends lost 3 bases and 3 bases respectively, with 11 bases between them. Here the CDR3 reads CASSLSGASNEKLFF. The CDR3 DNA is TGTGCCAGCAGCTTGAGCGGTGCTTCTAATGAAAAACTGTTTTTT.

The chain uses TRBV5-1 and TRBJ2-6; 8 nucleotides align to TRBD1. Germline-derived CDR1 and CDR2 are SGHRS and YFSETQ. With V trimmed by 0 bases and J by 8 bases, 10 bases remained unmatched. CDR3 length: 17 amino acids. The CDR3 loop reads CASSLEGQGAASNVLTF. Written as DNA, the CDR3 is TGCGCCAGCAGCTTGGAAGGACAGGGAGCGGCTTCCAACGTCCTGACTTTC.

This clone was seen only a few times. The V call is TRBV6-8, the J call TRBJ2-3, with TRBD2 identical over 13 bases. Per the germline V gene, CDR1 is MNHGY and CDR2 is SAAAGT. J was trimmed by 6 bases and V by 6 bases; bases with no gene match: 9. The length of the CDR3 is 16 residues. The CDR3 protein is CASRGLAGKGADTQYF. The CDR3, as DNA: TGTGCCAGCAGGGGACTAGCGGGGAAAGGTGCGGATACGCAGTATTTT.

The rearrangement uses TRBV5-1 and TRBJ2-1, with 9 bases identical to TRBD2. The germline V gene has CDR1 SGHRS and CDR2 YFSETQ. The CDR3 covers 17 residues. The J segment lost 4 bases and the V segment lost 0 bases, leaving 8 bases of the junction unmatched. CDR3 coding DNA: TGCGCCAGCAGCTTGGCCCGTAATACTAGCGGGTACAATGAGCAGTTCTTC. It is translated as CASSLARNTSGYNEQFF.

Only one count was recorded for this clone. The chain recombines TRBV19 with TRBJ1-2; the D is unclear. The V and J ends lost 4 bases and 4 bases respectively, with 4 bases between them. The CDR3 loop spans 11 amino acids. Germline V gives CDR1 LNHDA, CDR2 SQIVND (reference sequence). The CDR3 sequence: CASSTRYGYTF. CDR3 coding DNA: TGTGCCAGTAGTACTCGCTATGGCTACACCTTC. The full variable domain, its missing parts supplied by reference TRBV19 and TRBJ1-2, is DGGITQSPKYLFRKEGQNVTLSCEQNLNHDAMYWYRQDPGQGLRLIYYSQIVNDFQKGDIAEGYSVSREKKESFPLTVTSAQKNPTAFYLCASSTRYGYTFGSGTRLTVV.

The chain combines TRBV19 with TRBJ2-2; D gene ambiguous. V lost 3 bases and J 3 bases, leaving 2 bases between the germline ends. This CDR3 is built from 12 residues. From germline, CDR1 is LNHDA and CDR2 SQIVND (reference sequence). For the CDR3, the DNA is TGTGCCAGTAGTATCTACACCGGGGAGCTGTTTTTT. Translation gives CASSIYTGELFF.

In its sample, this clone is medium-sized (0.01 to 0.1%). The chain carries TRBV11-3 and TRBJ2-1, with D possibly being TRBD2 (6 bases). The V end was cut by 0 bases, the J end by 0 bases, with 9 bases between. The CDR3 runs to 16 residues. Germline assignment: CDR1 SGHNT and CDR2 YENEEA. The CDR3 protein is CASSLDGGVSYNEQFF. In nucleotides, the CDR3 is TGTGCCAGCAGCTTAGATGGCGGGGTCTCCTACAATGAGCAGTTCTTC.

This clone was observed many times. This CDR3 is CASSLVFAGGTEAFF. CDR3 in DNA: TGTGCCAGCAGCTTGGTCTTTGCCGGGGGCACTGAAGCTTTCTTT. The genes are TRBV11-3 and TRBJ1-1; D perhaps matches TRBD1 (5 bases). The CDR3 runs 15 residues. Per germline, CDR1 SGHNT and CDR2 YENEEA. Trimming pared 3 bases from V and 4 bases from J, leaving 15 bases between. The entire variable domain, with the rest obtained from reference TRBV11-3 and TRBJ1-1, is as follows: EAGVVQSPRYKIIEKKQPVAFWCNPISGHNTLYWYLQNLGQGPELLIRYENEEAVDDSQLPKDRFSAERLKGVDSTLKIQPAELGDSAVYLCASSLVFAGGTEAFFGQGTRLTVV.